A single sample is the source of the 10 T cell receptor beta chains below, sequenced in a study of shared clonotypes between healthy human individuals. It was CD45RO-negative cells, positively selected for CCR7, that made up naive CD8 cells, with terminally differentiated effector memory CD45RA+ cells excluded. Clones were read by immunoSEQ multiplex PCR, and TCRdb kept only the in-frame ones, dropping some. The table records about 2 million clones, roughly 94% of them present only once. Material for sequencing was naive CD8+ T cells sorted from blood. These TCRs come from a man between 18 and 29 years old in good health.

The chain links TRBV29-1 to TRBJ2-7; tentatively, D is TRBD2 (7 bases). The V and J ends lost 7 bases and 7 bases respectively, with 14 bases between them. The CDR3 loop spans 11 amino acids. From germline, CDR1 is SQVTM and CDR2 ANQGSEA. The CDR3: CSARGAGEQYF. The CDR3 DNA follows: TGCAGCGCCCGGGGGGCGGGTGAGCAGTACTTC.

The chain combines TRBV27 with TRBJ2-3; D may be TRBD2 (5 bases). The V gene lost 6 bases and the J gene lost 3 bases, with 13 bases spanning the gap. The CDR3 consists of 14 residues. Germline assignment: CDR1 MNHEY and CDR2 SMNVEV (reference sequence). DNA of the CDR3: TGTGCCAGCAGGTACAGCGAGGGAACAGATACGCAGTATTTT. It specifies CASRYSEGTDTQYF.

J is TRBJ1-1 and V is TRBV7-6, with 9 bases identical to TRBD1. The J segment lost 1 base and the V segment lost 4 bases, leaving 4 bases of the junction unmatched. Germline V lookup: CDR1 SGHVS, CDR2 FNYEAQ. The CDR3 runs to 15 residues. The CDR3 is CASSSPTGGNTEAFF. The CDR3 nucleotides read TGTGCCAGCAGCTCCCCGACAGGGGGGAACACTGAAGCTTTCTTT. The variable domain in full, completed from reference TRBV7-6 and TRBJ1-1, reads GAGVSQSPRYKVTKRGQDVALRCDPISGHVSLYWYRQALGQGPEFLTYFNYEAQQDKSGLPNDRFSAERPEGSISTLTIQRTEQRDSAMYRCASSSPTGGNTEAFFGQGTRLTVV.

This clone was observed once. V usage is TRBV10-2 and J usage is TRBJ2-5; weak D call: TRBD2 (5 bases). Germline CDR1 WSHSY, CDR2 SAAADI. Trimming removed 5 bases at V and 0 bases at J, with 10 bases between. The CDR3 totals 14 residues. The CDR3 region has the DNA TGCGCCAGCAGTATCGTAGCGCACCAAGAGACCCAGTACTTC. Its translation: CASSIVAHQETQYF.

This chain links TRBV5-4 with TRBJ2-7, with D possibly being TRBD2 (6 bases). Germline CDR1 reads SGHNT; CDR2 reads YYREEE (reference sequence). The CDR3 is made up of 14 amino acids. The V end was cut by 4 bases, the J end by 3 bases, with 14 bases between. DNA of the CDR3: TGTGCCAGCAGCGGCGGCGGGGTCGACTACGAGCAGTACTTC. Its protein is CASSGGGVDYEQYF.

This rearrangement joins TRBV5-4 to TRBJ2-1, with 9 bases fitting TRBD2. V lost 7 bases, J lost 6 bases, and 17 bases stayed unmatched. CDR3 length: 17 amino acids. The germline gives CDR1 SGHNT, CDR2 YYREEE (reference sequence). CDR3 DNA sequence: TGTGCCAGCCGAAGCAGGGAGTGGGCGGGAGGGAGCAATGAGCAGTTCTTC. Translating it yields CASRSREWAGGSNEQFF.

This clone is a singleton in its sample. This CDR3 reads CASSPRQTNTGELFF. CDR3 nucleotides: TGCGCCAGCAGCCCCAGACAGACTAACACCGGGGAGCTGTTTTTT. This chain connects TRBV4-1 to TRBJ2-2, with a tentative D call TRBD1 (5 bases). V was pared by 4 bases and J by 2 bases, with 11 bases between. CDR1 and CDR2 (germline): MGHRA, YSYEKL. The CDR3 covers 15 residues.

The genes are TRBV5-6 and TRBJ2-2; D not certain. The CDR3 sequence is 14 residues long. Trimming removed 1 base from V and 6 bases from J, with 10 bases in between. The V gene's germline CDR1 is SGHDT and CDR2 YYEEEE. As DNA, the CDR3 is TGTGCCAGCAGCTTGCCTAGTAAGGCCGGGGAGCTGTTTTTT. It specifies CASSLPSKAGELFF.

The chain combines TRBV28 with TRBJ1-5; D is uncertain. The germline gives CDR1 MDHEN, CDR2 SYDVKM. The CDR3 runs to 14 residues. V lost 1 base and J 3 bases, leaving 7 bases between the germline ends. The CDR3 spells CASSLSDYNQPQHF. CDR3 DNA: TGTGCCAGCAGTTTATCAGATTACAATCAGCCCCAGCATTTT.

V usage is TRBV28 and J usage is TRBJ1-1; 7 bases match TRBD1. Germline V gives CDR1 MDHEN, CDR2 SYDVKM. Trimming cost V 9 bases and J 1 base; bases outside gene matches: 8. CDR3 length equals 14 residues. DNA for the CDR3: TGTGCCAGTTGTTTCAGGGGGTGGAACACTGAAGCTTTCTTT. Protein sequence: CASCFRGWNTEAFF.